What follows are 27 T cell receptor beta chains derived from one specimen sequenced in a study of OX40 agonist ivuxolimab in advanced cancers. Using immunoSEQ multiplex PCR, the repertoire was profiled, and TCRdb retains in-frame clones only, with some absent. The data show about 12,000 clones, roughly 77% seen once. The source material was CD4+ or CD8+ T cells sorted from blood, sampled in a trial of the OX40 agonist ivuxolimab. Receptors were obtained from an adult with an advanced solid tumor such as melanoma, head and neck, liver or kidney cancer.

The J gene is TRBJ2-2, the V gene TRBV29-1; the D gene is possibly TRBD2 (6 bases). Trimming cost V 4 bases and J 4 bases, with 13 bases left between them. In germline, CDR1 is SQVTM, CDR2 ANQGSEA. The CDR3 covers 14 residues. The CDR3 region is CSVVGKAGTGELFF. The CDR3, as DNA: TGCAGCGTTGTGGGGAAAGCGGGCACCGGGGAGCTGTTTTTT.

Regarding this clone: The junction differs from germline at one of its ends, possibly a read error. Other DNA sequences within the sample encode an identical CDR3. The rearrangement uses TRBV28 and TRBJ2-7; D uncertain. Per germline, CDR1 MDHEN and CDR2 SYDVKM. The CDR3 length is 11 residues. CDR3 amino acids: CASSFSHEQYF. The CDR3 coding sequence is TGTGCCAGCAGTTTCTCCCACGAGCAGTACTTC. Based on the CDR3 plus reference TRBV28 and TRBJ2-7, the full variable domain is DVKVTQSSRYLVKRTGEKVFLECVQDMDHENMFWYRQDPGLGLRLIYFSYDVKMKEKGDIPEGYSVSREKKERFSLILESASTNQTSMYLCASSFSHEQYFGPGTRLTVT.

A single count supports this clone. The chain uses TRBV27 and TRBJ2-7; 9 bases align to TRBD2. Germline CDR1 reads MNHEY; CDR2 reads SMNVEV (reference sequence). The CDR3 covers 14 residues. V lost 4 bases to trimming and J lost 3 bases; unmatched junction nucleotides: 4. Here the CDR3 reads CASSWGSGSYEQYF. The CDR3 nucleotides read TGTGCCAGCAGTTGGGGTAGCGGGAGCTACGAGCAGTACTTC.

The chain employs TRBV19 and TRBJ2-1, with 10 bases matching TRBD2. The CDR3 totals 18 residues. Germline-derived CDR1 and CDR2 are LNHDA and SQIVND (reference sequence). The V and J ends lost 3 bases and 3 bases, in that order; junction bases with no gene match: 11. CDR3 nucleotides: TGTGCCAGTAGTATGTGGACTAGCGGAGAGACCTTCTACAATGAGCAGTTCTTC. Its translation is CASSMWTSGETFYNEQFF. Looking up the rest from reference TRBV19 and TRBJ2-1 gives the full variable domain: DGGITQSPKYLFRKEGQNVTLSCEQNLNHDAMYWYRQDPGQGLRLIYYSQIVNDFQKGDIAEGYSVSREKKESFPLTVTSAQKNPTAFYLCASSMWTSGETFYNEQFFGPGTRLTVL.

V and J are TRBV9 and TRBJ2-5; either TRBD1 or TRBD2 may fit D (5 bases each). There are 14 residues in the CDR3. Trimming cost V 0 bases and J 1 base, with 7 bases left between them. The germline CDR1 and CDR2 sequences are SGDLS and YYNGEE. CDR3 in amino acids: CASSVAGGQETQYF. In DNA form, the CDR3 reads TGTGCCAGCAGCGTAGCTGGGGGCCAAGAGACCCAGTACTTC.

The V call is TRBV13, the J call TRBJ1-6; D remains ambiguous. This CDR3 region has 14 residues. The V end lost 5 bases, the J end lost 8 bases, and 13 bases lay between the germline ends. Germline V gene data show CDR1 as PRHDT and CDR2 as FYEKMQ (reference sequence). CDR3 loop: CASSKDRGYSPLHF. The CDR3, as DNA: TGTGCCAGCAGCAAGGATCGGGGTTATTCACCCCTCCACTTT.

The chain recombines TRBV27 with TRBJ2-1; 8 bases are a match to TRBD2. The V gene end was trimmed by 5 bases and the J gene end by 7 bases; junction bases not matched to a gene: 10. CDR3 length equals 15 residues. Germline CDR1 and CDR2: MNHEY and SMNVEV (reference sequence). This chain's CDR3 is CASSVAGTLANEQFF. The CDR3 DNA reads TGTGCCAGCAGTGTAGCGGGGACTCTCGCGAATGAGCAGTTCTTC.

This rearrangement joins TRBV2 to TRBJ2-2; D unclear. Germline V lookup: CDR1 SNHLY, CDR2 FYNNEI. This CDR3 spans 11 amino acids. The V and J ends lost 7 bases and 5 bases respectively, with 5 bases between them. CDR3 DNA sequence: TGTGCCAGCATCGTAACCGGGGAGCTGTTTTTT. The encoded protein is CASIVTGELFF. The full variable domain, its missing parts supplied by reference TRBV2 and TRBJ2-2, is EPEVTQTPSHQVTQMGQEVILRCVPISNHLYFYWYRQILGQKVEFLVSFYNNEISEKSEIFDDQFSVERPDGSNFTLKIRSTKLEDSAMYFCASIVTGELFFGEGSRLTVL.

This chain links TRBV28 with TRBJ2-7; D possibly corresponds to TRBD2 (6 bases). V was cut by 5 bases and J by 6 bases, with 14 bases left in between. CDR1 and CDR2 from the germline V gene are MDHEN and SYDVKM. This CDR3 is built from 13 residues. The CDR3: CASSALGGGEQYF. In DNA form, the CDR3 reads TGTGCCAGCAGTGCCCTTGGGGGAGGCGAGCAGTACTTC.

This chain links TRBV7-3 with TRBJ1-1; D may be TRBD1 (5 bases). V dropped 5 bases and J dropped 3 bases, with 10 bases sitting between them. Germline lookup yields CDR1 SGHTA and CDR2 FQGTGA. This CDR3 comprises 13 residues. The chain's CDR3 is CASSPGFHTEAFF. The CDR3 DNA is TGTGCCAGCAGCCCAGGGTTTCACACTGAAGCTTTCTTT.

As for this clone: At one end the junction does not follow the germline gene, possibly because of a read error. Here the CDR3 reads CRGAPATEAFF. Here the CDR3 DNA reads TGCCGTGGGGCGCCGGCCACTGAAGCTTTCTTT. This rearrangement joins TRBV27 to TRBJ1-1; D is possibly TRBD1 (5 bases). This CDR3 comprises 11 residues. Germline CDR1 is MNHEY and CDR2 is SMNVEV (reference sequence).

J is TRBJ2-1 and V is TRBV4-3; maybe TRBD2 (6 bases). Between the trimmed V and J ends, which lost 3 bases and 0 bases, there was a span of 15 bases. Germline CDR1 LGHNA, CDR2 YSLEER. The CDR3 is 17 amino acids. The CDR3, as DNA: TGCGCCAGCAGCCATCTCGTCGGGCGGGGCTCCTACAATGAGCAGTTCTTC. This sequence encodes CASSHLVGRGSYNEQFF.

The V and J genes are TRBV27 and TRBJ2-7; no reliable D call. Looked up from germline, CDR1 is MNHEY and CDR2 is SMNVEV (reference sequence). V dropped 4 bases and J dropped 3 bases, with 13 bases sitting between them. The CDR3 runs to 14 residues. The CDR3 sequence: CASSWGLSNYEQYF. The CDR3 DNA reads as TGTGCCAGCAGTTGGGGTCTGTCGAACTACGAGCAGTACTTC.

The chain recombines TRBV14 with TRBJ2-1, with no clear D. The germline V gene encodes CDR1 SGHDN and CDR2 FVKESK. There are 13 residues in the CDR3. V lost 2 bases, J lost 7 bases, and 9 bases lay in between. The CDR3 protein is CASSQLVRNEQFF. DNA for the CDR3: TGTGCCAGCAGCCAACTAGTCAGGAATGAGCAGTTCTTC.

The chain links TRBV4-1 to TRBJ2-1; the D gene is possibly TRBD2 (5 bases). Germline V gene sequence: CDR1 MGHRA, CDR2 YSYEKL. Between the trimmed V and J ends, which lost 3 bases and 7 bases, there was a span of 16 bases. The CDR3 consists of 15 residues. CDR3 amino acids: CASSQGVGTRNEQFF. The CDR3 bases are TGCGCCAGCAGCCAGGGAGTCGGTACGAGGAATGAGCAGTTCTTC.

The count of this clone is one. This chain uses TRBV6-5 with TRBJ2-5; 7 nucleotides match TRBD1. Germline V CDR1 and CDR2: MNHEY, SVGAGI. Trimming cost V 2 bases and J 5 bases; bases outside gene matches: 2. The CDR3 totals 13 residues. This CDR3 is CASSYEGAETQYF. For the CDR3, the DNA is TGTGCCAGCAGTTACGAGGGGGCCGAGACCCAGTACTTC.

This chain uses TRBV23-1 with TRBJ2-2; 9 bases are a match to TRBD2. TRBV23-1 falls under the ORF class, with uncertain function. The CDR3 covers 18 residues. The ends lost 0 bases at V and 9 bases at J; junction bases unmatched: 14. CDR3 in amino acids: CASSQSMLAGLDRRELFF. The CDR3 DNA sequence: TGCGCCAGCAGTCAATCGATGCTAGCGGGGCTTGATCGTCGGGAGCTGTTTTTT.

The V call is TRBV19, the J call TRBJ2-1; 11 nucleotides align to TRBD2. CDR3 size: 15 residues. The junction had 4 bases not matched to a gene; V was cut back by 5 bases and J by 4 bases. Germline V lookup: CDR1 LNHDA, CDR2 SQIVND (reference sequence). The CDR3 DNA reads TGTGCCAGTAGTGTAGCGGGAGGGCCATACAATGAGCAGTTCTTC. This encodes CASSVAGGPYNEQFF.

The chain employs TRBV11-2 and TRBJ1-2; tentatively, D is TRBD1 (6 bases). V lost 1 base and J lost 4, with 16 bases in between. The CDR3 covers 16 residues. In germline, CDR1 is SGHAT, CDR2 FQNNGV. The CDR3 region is CASSLVNREGVYGYTF. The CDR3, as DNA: TGTGCCAGCAGCTTAGTTAACAGGGAGGGTGTCTATGGCTACACCTTC.

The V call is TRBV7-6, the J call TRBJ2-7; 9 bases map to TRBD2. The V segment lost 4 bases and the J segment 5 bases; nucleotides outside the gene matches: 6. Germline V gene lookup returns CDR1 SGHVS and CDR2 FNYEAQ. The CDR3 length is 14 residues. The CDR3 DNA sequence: TGTGCCAGCAGCTCTGGGACTAGCTTCAACGAGCAGTACTTC. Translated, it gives CASSSGTSFNEQYF.

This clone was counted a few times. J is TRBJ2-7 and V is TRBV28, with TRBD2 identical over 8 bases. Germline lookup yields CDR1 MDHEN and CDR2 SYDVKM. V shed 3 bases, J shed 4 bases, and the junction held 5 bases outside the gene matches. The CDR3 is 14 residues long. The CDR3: CASSLSGSGYEQYF. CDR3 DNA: TGTGCCAGCAGTTTGAGCGGGAGTGGGTACGAGCAGTACTTC.

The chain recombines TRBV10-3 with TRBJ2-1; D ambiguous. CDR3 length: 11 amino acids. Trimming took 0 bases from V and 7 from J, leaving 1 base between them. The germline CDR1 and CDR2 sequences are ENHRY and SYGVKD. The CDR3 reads CAISESNEQFF. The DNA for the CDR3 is TGTGCCATCAGTGAGTCAAATGAGCAGTTCTTC.

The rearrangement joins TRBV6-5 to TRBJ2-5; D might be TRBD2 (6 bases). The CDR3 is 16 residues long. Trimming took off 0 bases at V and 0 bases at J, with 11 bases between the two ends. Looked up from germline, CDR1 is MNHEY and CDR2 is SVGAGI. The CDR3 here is CASSYSYLANQETQYF. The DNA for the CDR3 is TGTGCCAGCAGTTACTCGTACCTAGCGAACCAAGAGACCCAGTACTTC.

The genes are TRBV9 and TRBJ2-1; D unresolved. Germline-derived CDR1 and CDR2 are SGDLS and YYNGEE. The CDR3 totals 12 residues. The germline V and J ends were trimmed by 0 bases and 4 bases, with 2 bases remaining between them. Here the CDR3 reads CASSVGYNEQFF. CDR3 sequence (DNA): TGTGCCAGCAGCGTAGGATACAATGAGCAGTTCTTC.

CDR3 region: CASSAPDRRLSYEQYF. CDR3 sequence (DNA): TGTGCCAGCAGTGCCCCAGACAGACGACTCTCCTACGAGCAGTACTTC. The gene calls are TRBV6-4 and TRBJ2-5; the D gene is possibly TRBD1 (5 bases). Gene TRBJ2-7 matches the end of the DNA better, so the J call may be wrong. The CDR3 has 16 residues. The germline V gene has CDR1 MRHNA and CDR2 SNTAGT.

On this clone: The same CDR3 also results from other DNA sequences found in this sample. The CDR3 DNA follows: TGTGCCAGCAGCGTAGACGGCGGTGCTAATGAAAAACTGTTTTTT. The encoded protein is CASSVDGGANEKLFF. The chain links TRBV9 to TRBJ1-4; D ambiguous. In germline, CDR1 is SGDLS, CDR2 YYNGEE. This CDR3 is 15 amino acids long. V lost 0 bases and J lost 3, with 9 bases in between.

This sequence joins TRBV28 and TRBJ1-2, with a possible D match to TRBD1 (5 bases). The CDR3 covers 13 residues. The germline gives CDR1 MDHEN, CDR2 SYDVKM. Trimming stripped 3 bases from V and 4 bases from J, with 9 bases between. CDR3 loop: CASSFRVFYGYTF. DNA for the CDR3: TGTGCCAGCAGTTTCAGGGTCTTCTATGGCTACACCTTC.